These 15 T cell receptor beta chains were sequenced from one sample in a study of shared clonotypes between healthy human individuals. Assay: immunoSEQ multiplex PCR; the TCRdb copy retains only in-frame clones and omits some. The sample has 650,000 to 800,000 clones, roughly 72% seen once. Sequences were obtained from memory CD4+ T cells sorted from blood. Subset in this sample: CD45RA-negative fraction. Receptors were obtained from a woman aged 25 to 39 in good health.

The genes are TRBV27 and TRBJ1-3; perhaps TRBD1 as D (5 bases). Germline CDR1 is MNHEY and CDR2 is SMNVEV (reference sequence). Trimming removed 4 bases at V and 0 bases at J, with 10 bases between. The CDR3 spans 15 residues. The CDR3: CASSSGASSGNTIYF. The CDR3 coding sequence is TGTGCCAGCAGTTCCGGGGCTAGCTCTGGAAACACCATATATTTT.

V and J are TRBV7-9 and TRBJ1-3; 9 bases fit TRBD1. CDR3 length: 15 residues. Germline V lookup: CDR1 SEHNR, CDR2 FQNEAQ (reference sequence). Germline trimming cut 6 bases from V and 6 bases from J; bases unmatched to any gene: 9. The DNA for the CDR3 is TGTGCCAGCAGACATCCGGGACAGGGTATAAACACCATATATTTT. Its protein is CASRHPGQGINTIYF.

Here the CDR3 reads CASSTKVLGNTGELFF. CDR3 DNA: TGTGCCAGCAGCACTAAGGTCCTCGGGAACACCGGGGAGCTGTTTTTT. The V call is TRBV7-6, the J call TRBJ2-2, with D unclear. Germline loops: CDR1 SGHVS, CDR2 FNYEAQ. The CDR3 contains 16 residues. V was trimmed by 5 bases and J by 1 base, leaving 14 bases between them.

This chain uses TRBV18 with TRBJ2-5; possible D gene TRBD1, 8 bases. The tail of the sequence fits TRBJ2-7 better, so the J call may be wrong. The germline V gene has CDR1 KGHSH and CDR2 LQKENI. The CDR3 consists of 14 residues. CDR3 coding DNA: TGTGCCAGCTCTACAGGGGGGGTACCCTACGAGCAGTACTTC. Its translation: CASSTGGVPYEQYF.

V and J are TRBV28 and TRBJ1-1; unclear D gene. The CDR3 has 11 residues. CDR1 and CDR2 (germline): MDHEN, SYDVKM. The germline V and J ends were trimmed by 4 bases and 4 bases, with 4 bases remaining between them. This chain's CDR3 is CASSSPTEAFF. CDR3 nucleotides: TGTGCCAGCAGTTCCCCCACTGAAGCTTTCTTT.

In its sample, this clone was seen many times. The rearrangement uses TRBV29-1 and TRBJ1-1; 9 bases agree with TRBD1. Losses at the gene ends were 6 bases for V and 11 bases for J; bases not matched to a gene: 19. This CDR3 has 15 residues. Germline V gene data show CDR1 as SQVTM and CDR2 as ANQGSEA. CDR3: CSVGFGTGSGSGAFF. The CDR3 nucleotides are TGCAGCGTGGGGTTTGGGACAGGGAGCGGGAGTGGGGCTTTCTTT.

Of note for this clone: No DNA is shown, since the ends of the CDR3 on it are uncertain; the CDR3 is the one TCRdb lists. V gene TRBV27 combines with J gene TRBJ1-4; no DNA check was done on the table's D call, TRBD1. CDR1 and CDR2 from the germline V gene are MNHEY and SMNVEV (reference sequence). Including both end residues, the CDR3 is 15 amino acids long. This CDR3 is CASSTSGQGFEKLFF.

The V call is TRBV4-1, the J call TRBJ2-1; 12 bases agree with TRBD2. Trimming removed 0 bases from V and 6 bases from J; junction bases left unmatched: 12. Germline V CDR1 and CDR2: MGHRA, YSYEKL. This CDR3 region has 19 residues. In DNA, the CDR3 is TGCGCCAGCAGCCAAGATTGGACTAGCGGGATAGTTCTCACCAATGAGCAGTTCTTC. Translation: CASSQDWTSGIVLTNEQFF.

V gene TRBV18 combines with J gene TRBJ2-1, with D perhaps matching TRBD1 (5 bases). This CDR3 region has 13 residues. CDR1 KGHSH and CDR2 LQKENI come from the germline V gene. V lost 3 bases, J lost 6 bases, and 9 bases lay in between. The CDR3 bases are TGTGCCAGCTCACCGGTTCAGGGCAATGAGCAGTTCTTC. Its protein product is CASSPVQGNEQFF.

This clone has a single count. This sequence joins TRBV5-4 and TRBJ2-7; 9 bases fit TRBD1. V was pared by 3 bases and J by 3 bases, with 13 bases of the junction left unmatched. This CDR3 spans 17 amino acids. Germline values: CDR1 SGHNT, CDR2 YYREEE (reference sequence). The DNA for the CDR3 is TGTGCCAGCAGCTCGAGTAGCTGGACAGGGGTCGTCTACGAGCAGTACTTC. Its translation: CASSSSSWTGVVYEQYF.

The genes are TRBV25-1 and TRBJ2-5; TRBD2 matches at 8 bases. The CDR3 runs to 14 residues. Unmatched junction bases numbered 6, after V lost 6 bases and J lost 3 bases. The germline CDR1 and CDR2 sequences are MGHDK and SYGVNS. DNA for the CDR3: TGTGCCAGCAGCAAATCGGGGGGGAAAGAGACCCAGTACTTC. It encodes CASSKSGGKETQYF.

In this sample, this clone turned up once. The same CDR3 also results from other DNA sequences found in this sample. The J gene is TRBJ1-1, the V gene TRBV13; D not certain. V was clipped by 5 bases and J by 1 base, with 8 bases between them. The germline V gene encodes CDR1 PRHDT and CDR2 FYEKMQ (reference sequence). This CDR3 comprises 13 residues. The CDR3 region has the DNA TGTGCCAGCAGCGCCAGACCGAACACTGAAGCTTTCTTT. Translating it yields CASSARPNTEAFF. The full variable domain, rest sourced from reference TRBV13 and TRBJ1-1, is AAGVIQSPRHLIKEKRETATLKCYPIPRHDTVYWYQQGPGQDPQFLISFYEKMQSDKGSIPDRFSAQQFSDYHSELNMSSLELGDSALYFCASSARPNTEAFFGQGTRLTVV.

This chain links TRBV4-1 with TRBJ2-2; D is perhaps TRBD2 (6 bases). The CDR3 has 18 residues. V was clipped by 0 bases and J by 2 bases, with 16 bases between them. Germline V gene sequence: CDR1 MGHRA, CDR2 YSYEKL. The CDR3 spells CASSQDRIAAANTGELFF. CDR3 DNA sequence: TGCGCCAGCAGCCAAGATAGGATAGCGGCCGCAAACACCGGGGAGCTGTTTTTT.

This clone occurred a few times. V gene TRBV15 combines with J gene TRBJ2-3; tentatively, D is TRBD2 (5 bases). Germline CDR1 is LNHNV and CDR2 is YYDKDF (reference sequence). The V gene lost 8 bases and the J gene lost 3 bases, with 15 bases spanning the gap. The CDR3 totals 14 residues. The CDR3 DNA follows: TGTGCCACCGGGAAGGGCAGAGGGACAGATACGCAGTATTTT. Translated: CATGKGRGTDTQYF.

This clone was seen ten or more times. The rearrangement joins TRBV29-1 to TRBJ1-3; D may be TRBD1 (6 bases). Germline V gene lookup returns CDR1 SQVTM and CDR2 ANQGSEA. The CDR3 consists of 15 residues. The V and J ends lost 7 bases and 0 bases respectively, with 16 bases between them. DNA for the CDR3: TGCAGCGCTGGGGGAGGGGGGCTCTCTGGAAACACCATATATTTT. It yields the protein CSAGGGGLSGNTIYF.